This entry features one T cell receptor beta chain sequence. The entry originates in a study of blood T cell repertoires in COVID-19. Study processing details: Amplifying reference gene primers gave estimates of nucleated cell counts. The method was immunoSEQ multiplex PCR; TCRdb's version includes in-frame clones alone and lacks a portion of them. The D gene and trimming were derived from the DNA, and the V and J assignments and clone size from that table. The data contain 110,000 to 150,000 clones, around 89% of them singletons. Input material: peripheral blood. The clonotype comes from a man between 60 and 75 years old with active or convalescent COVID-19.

CDR3 residues: CASSKICGGRIRSGNTIYF. In DNA form, the CDR3 reads TGTGCCAGCAGCAAAATTTGCGGGGGGCGAATCCGGTCTGGAAACACCATATATTTT. V gene TRBV21-1 combines with J gene TRBJ1-3. TRBV21-1 is a known pseudogene. This CDR3 is 19 amino acids long.